This T cell receptor beta chain derives from a study of T cells in Graves' hyperthyroidism and ophthalmopathy. Amplified TCR beta CDR3 regions derived from RNA transcripts. The HTBI set primed first-round TCR CDR3 RT-PCR. A single record per CDR3 protein comes from TCRdb applying MiXCR to the multiplex PCR reads. Seen here are under 800,000 distinct CDR3 sequences, 12% to 15% observed once, and the top ten hold around 9.6%. V lost 0 bases and J lost 6; bases outside the gene matches: 6. Germline V gives CDR1 SGDLS, CDR2 YYNGEE. The CDR3 consists of 16 residues. This clonotype occurred a few times. The chain links TRBV9 to TRBJ2-1, with 10 bases aligning to TRBD2. The origin of this receptor is a woman aged 18-29 years with Graves' hyperthyroidism. What was sequenced was blood. This CDR3 is CASSVVPLAGFNEQFF. The CDR3 DNA reads TGTGCCAGCAGCGTAGTTCCACTAGCGGGATTCAATGAGCAGTTCTTC.